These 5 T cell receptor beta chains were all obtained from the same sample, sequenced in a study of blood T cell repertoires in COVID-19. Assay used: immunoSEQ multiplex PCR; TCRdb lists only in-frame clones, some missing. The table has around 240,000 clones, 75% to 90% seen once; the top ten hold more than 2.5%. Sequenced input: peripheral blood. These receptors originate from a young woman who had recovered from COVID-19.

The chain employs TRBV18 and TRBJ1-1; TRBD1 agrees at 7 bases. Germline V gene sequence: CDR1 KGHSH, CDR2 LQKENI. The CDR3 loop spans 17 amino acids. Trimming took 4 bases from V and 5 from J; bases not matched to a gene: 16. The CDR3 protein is CASSRYQGQERGTEAFF. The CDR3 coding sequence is TGTGCCAGCTCACGATACCAAGGACAGGAGAGAGGTACTGAAGCTTTCTTT.

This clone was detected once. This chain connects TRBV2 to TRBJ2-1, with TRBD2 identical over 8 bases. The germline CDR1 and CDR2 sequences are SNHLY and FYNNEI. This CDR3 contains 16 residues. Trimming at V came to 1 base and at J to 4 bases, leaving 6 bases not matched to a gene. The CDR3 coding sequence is TGTGCCAGCAGTGAAGTGGGCGGGGGGACTTACAATGAGCAGTTCTTC. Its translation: CASSEVGGGTYNEQFF. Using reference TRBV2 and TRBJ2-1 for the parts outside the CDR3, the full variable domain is EPEVTQTPSHQVTQMGQEVILRCVPISNHLYFYWYRQILGQKVEFLVSFYNNEISEKSEIFDDQFSVERPDGSNFTLKIRSTKLEDSAMYFCASSEVGGGTYNEQFFGPGTRLTVL.

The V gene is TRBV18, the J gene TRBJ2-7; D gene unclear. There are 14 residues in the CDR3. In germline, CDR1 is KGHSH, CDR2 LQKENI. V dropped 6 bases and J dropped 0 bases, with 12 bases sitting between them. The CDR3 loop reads CASSQMLSSYEQYF. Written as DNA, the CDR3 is TGTGCCAGCTCCCAAATGTTGAGCTCCTACGAGCAGTACTTC.

The CDR3 reads CASSRTGAGTEAFF. In DNA, the CDR3 is TGTGCCAGTAGTAGGACAGGGGCAGGCACTGAAGCTTTCTTT. The V gene is TRBV19, the J gene TRBJ1-1, with 9 bases lining up with TRBD1. Trimming removed 4 bases from V and 4 bases from J; junction bases left unmatched: 4. The CDR3 covers 14 residues. Germline V lookup: CDR1 LNHDA, CDR2 SQIVND (reference sequence).

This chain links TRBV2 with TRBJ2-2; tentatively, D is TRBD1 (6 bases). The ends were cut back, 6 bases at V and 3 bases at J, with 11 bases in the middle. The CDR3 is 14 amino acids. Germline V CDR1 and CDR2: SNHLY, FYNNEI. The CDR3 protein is CASSAHRDTGELFF. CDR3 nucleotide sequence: TGTGCCAGCAGCGCCCACAGGGACACCGGGGAGCTGTTTTTT.